This T cell receptor (beta chain) was retrieved from a study of blood T cell repertoires in COVID-19. Study-wide background: Specimens from acute and convalescent COVID-19 originated in the United States, Italy and Spain. T cells, B-cell-depleted T cells, or PBMCs supplied cDNA or gDNA.

The authors' processing: Amplification of reference gene primers provided the estimated nucleated cell counts. Profiling relied on immunoSEQ multiplex PCR, and the TCRdb table lists in-frame clones only, not all of them. V and J calls and clone size are given by that table; D and trimming were obtained from the DNA. The sample holds about 220,000 clones, about 79% seen once. Germline V gene sequence: CDR1 SEHNR, CDR2 FQNEAQ (reference sequence). The CDR3 loop spans 14 amino acids. The V and J ends lost 2 bases and 4 bases, in that order; junction bases with no gene match: 3. This chain uses TRBV7-9 with TRBJ1-2, with 8 bases aligning to TRBD1. This TCR derives from a middle-aged man with active or convalescent COVID-19. Sequenced material: peripheral blood. CDR3 sequence: CASSLWTGRYGYTF. The CDR3 DNA follows: TGTGCCAGCAGCTTATGGACAGGGCGCTATGGCTACACCTTC.